This TCR beta chain is from a study of blood T cells in healthy people across ages (dated by TCRdb to about 2015). Broadly, across the study: In model experiments, template switching captured roughly one uniquely barcoded TCR beta cDNA molecule for every two T cells. Age-related changes in TCR beta repertoire diversity were measured in the study by deep sequencing normalized with unique cDNA molecular identifiers. The donors were split into four age groups: young (average around 16 years), middle-aged (about 40), aged (around 67) and long-lived (roughly 77). To avoid experimental bias, donors of different ages were randomly spread across the sequencing lanes. Using the same blood draw, the study looked at two additional independent replicas of 1 million unique cDNA reads for two donors, one aged 18 to 29 and the other aged 80 or older. General study outcomes and caveats: The CMV infection status of donors was not known, potentially confounding age-related changes in expanded clonotypes. Since profiling was done on bulk unsorted PBMCs, naive and antigen-experienced compartments could not be conclusively compared. Compared with the aged group, the long-lived group had more naive CD4+ T cells, fewer expanded clones and increased TCR diversity, suggesting age selection. Estimates of total diversity based on one million sequenced T cells were considered lower bounds and underestimates. A strong correlation was found between observed TCR beta diversity and the percentage of naive T cells measured by flow cytometry. As age increased, observed TCR beta diversity per million T cells dropped in a roughly linear way, and a significant reduction was already evident by age roughly 36.

Donors were under 40 systemically healthy Caucasian individuals from Russia aged roughly 6 to 90 years. Each donor gave ten milliliters of peripheral blood, collected into EDTA-treated Vacutainer tubes. PBMCs were isolated by Ficoll-Paque density-gradient centrifugation, with at least 6 million obtained per sample. Trizol reagent was used to extract total RNA from PBMCs, with at least 6 micrograms per sample. Naive CD45RAhigh/CD27high T cell percentages were measured by flow cytometry on a PBMC aliquot from every donor. Between the V and J ends, shortened by 8 bases and 7 bases respectively, the junction contains 10 bases. Taken from cysteine to phenylalanine, the CDR3 has 11 residues. Solely the CDR3 DNA is kept, with 33 bases framed from the first base. Receptor amplification or capture employed 5' RACE. The listed sequencing device is Illumina HiSeq 2500. A second about 7 to 11 cycle PCR used a sample-barcoded 5' primer and a J-beta primer mix. A template-switch 5' adaptor carrying 12 random nucleotides introduced a unique molecular identifier onto each TCR beta cDNA molecule. At least 2.5 million CDR3-containing paired-end reads were obtained from each sample. All of the RNA was converted into first-strand cDNA using the Mint cDNA synthesis kit, with a TRBC-specific oligonucleotide serving as the primer. All cDNA was treated with uracil-DNA glycosylase and then went through a first 18-cycle PCR with the universal primers M1SS and BC2_uni_R. For the original study's pipeline: Normalization of each sample was performed by random selection of 1 million high-quality reads, each carrying a distinct molecular identifier. Reads with shared molecular identifiers were discarded instead of being binned into consensus sequences. CDR3 identification, clonotype clustering and error correction used MiTCR with a Q25 quality threshold and the strictest error-elimination algorithm. A nonparametric unseen species model with Euler transformation was used to estimate lower-bound total TCR beta diversity. In-frame beta chains were kept once TCRdb had trimmed the public reads at Q25 with fastp and called clones with MiXCR. Every entry covers one CDR3 protein and lists the most common genes and DNA from its rows. TCRdb assigned the V and J calls; the authors' analysis was not used. The sample table records hundreds of thousands of distinct CDR3 sequences; roughly three fifths of these occur just once. The top ten clones comprise over 30% of the sample.

Details on this clonotype: Its target antigen remains unknown. No base quality values were provided; no much bigger clone lies one nucleotide off.

This sequence was found in a man aged 55 to 70 in good health. The rearrangement combines TRBV12-3 or TRBV12-4 with TRBJ2-3; a tentative D call is TRBD2 (5 bases match). Input material: blood. The DNA sequence is as follows: TGTGCCAGCGCCCGAGGGTATACGCAGTATTTT. Its protein reads: CASARGYTQYF.